The 4 T cell receptor beta chains presented below share a single source sample, sequenced in a study of cytomegalovirus exposure and HLA in healthy donors (dated by TCRdb to 2016 to 2017). The library came from the immunoSEQ multiplex PCR assay. A mixture of 60 forward primers for TCR Vbeta segments and 13 reverse primers for TCR Jbeta segments was used in the multiplex PCR. TCRdb provides this immuneACCESS table in a form limited to in-frame rearrangements. Some clones are lacking; in checked studies, under half of them reflect an unresolved V gene, and why the rest are absent is not known. The sample profile shows about 120,000 clones; 80% of them were found once. The ten most abundant clones make up approximately 9% of the sample. The sample consisted of PBMCs. Every receptor here comes from a man between 25 and 39 years old in good health and CMV-seropositive.

CDR3 coding DNA: TGTGCCAGCTCACCACTGGGGGCTGGAGGCACAGATACGCAGTATTTT. Protein sequence: CASSPLGAGGTDTQYF. The chain combines TRBV18 with TRBJ2-3, with D possibly TRBD1 on 6 matching bases. Trimming stripped 1 base from V and 1 base from J, with 12 bases between. Per the germline V gene, CDR1 is KGHSH and CDR2 is LQKENI. The CDR3 has 16 amino acids.

The rearrangement links TRBV6-1 to TRBJ2-7; unclear D gene. The germline V gene encodes CDR1 MNHNS and CDR2 SASEGT. This CDR3 has 14 residues. Trimming removed 2 bases at V and 0 bases at J, with 8 bases between. The CDR3 region has the DNA TGTGCCAGCAGTGAATCCCATAGCTCCTACGAGCAGTACTTC. Its protein product is CASSESHSSYEQYF.

The rearrangement links TRBV6-4 to TRBJ1-6, with D maybe TRBD1 (5 bases). The CDR3 loop spans 14 amino acids. Germline CDR1 is MRHNA and CDR2 is SNTAGT. Deletions cut 0 bases from V and 10 bases from J, with 10 bases between. The CDR3 DNA sequence: TGTGCCAGCAGTGACTCGGAGGGGTCCTCACCCCTCCACTTT. Its protein product is CASSDSEGSSPLHF.

This clone has a handful of counts. V gene TRBV15 combines with J gene TRBJ2-3, with 12 bases matching TRBD2. Germline V lookup: CDR1 LNHNV, CDR2 YYDKDF (reference sequence). The CDR3 is made up of 17 amino acids. The trim removed 2 bases at V and 2 bases at J, leaving 5 bases unmatched. CDR3 nucleotide sequence: TGTGCCACCAGCAGAAAAACTAGCGGGGGGAACACAGATACGCAGTATTTT. As protein: CATSRKTSGGNTDTQYF.